What follows are 26 T cell receptor beta chains derived from one specimen sequenced in a study of cytomegalovirus exposure and HLA in healthy donors. Primers: 60 Vbeta forward and 13 Jbeta reverse. Profiled with immunoSEQ multiplex PCR; TCRdb holds only in-frame clones, not every one. The table shows approximately 290,000 clones, with under 90% occurring only once. The sequenced sample consisted of PBMCs. Receptors originate from a girl aged 2 to 10 in good health and CMV-seronegative.

The chain carries TRBV28 and TRBJ2-3; D perhaps matches TRBD2 (6 bases). Germline V lookup: CDR1 MDHEN, CDR2 SYDVKM. The CDR3 has 14 residues. V was trimmed by 2 bases and J by 2 bases, leaving 8 bases between them. CDR3 bases: TGTGCCAGCAGTTTAGCGGGGAACACAGATACGCAGTATTTT. This translates into CASSLAGNTDTQYF.

This clone was observed a few times. V is TRBV7-6 and J is TRBJ1-5, with 9 bases matching TRBD1. CDR3 length equals 18 residues. The V segment lost 3 bases and the J segment 6 bases; nucleotides outside the gene matches: 15. Germline CDR1 and CDR2: SGHVS and FNYEAQ. CDR3: CASSFSYRQGGFGQPQHF. The DNA for the CDR3 is TGTGCCAGCAGCTTTTCCTATAGACAGGGGGGTTTTGGTCAGCCCCAGCATTTT.

The chain uses TRBV29-1 and TRBJ2-1; 8 bases match TRBD2. CDR1 is SQVTM, CDR2 ANQGSEA, per germline. The CDR3 spans 14 residues. The trim removed 7 bases at V and 4 bases at J, leaving 9 bases unmatched. DNA of the CDR3: TGCAGCGCCAATAGCGGGGAGGGGTACAATGAGCAGTTCTTC. Residues: CSANSGEGYNEQFF.

For this clone: One end of the junction is discordant with germline, which a read error may explain. The rearrangement links TRBV7-9 to TRBJ1-1; D not certain. This CDR3 region has 11 residues. Germline V gene data show CDR1 as SEHNR and CDR2 as FQNEAQ (reference sequence). The CDR3 nucleotides read TGTTCCAGCAGCGGAGACACTGAAGCTTTCTTT. This encodes CSSSGDTEAFF. Drawing the rest from reference TRBV7-9 and TRBJ1-1, the complete variable domain is DTGVSQNPRHKITKRGQNVTFRCDPISEHNRLYWYRQTLGQGPEFLTYFQNEAQLEKSRLLSDRFSAERPKGSFSTLEIQRTEQGDSAMYLCSSSGDTEAFFGQGTRLTVV.

Note on this clone: Other DNA sequences in this specimen translate into the identical CDR3. The chain is built from TRBV13 and TRBJ1-1; D perhaps matches TRBD1 (5 bases). The V gene lost 5 bases and the J gene lost 4 bases, with 14 bases spanning the gap. The CDR3 covers 14 residues. Germline-derived CDR1 and CDR2 are PRHDT and FYEKMQ (reference sequence). In DNA, the CDR3 is TGTGCCAGCAGCCCGATGGGGGGGATCACTGAAGCTTTCTTT. Its translation: CASSPMGGITEAFF.

In nucleotides, the CDR3 is TGTGCCAGCTCACTTGAGCGGCGGGGGGGCCGGGAGCAGTTCTTC. Residues: CASSLERRGGREQFF. V usage is TRBV18 and J usage is TRBJ2-1; 9 bases match TRBD2. V shed 4 bases, J shed 10 bases, and the junction held 11 bases outside the gene matches. This CDR3 has 15 residues. Germline V gene sequence: CDR1 KGHSH, CDR2 LQKENI.

The genes are TRBV7-2 and TRBJ1-5, with D perhaps matching TRBD1 (5 bases). Trimming took off 1 base at V and 4 bases at J, with 14 bases between the two ends. Germline loops: CDR1 SGHTA, CDR2 FQGNSA. The CDR3 sequence is 16 residues long. The CDR3 spells CASSLVAQGRNQPQHF. CDR3 DNA sequence: TGTGCCAGCAGCTTAGTCGCCCAGGGAAGGAATCAGCCCCAGCATTTT.

The J gene is TRBJ2-3, the V gene TRBV5-1; perhaps TRBD1 as D (5 bases). V lost 1 base to trimming and J lost 0 bases, with 6 bases between them. Germline-derived CDR1 and CDR2 are SGHRS and YFSETQ. The CDR3 covers 14 residues. The CDR3 spells CASSLQGSTDTQYF. The CDR3 region has the DNA TGCGCCAGCAGCTTGCAGGGAAGCACAGATACGCAGTATTTT.

The chain recombines TRBV19 with TRBJ1-5; D perhaps matches TRBD1 (5 bases). The CDR3 contains 12 residues. V lost 5 bases and J 11 bases, leaving 13 bases between the germline ends. Germline CDR1 LNHDA, CDR2 SQIVND (reference sequence). The CDR3 nucleotides are TGTGCCAGTAGTGAGGGCGGGGGGACCCAGCATTTT. Protein product: CASSEGGGTQHF.

The rearrangement uses TRBV15 and TRBJ1-2, with 12 bases that match TRBD1. Per germline, CDR1 LNHNV and CDR2 YYDKDF (reference sequence). The CDR3 length is 17 residues. Losses at the gene ends were 5 bases for V and 7 bases for J; bases not matched to a gene: 14. The CDR3 loop reads CATSRGGQGAKTAGYTF. The CDR3 nucleotides read TGTGCCACCAGCCGGGGGGGACAGGGGGCGAAGACGGCTGGCTACACCTTC.

CDR3 protein: CASSVLAGTNYGYTF. The CDR3 region has the DNA TGCGCCAGCAGTGTTTTGGCAGGGACTAACTATGGCTACACCTTC. J is TRBJ1-2 and V is TRBV10-2, with D tentatively TRBD1 (5 bases). V lost 4 bases and J 0 bases, leaving 12 bases between the germline ends. CDR1 and CDR2 from the germline V gene are WSHSY and SAAADI. This CDR3 is built from 15 residues.

The V call is TRBV19, the J call TRBJ1-2; perhaps TRBD1 as D (6 bases). Deletions cut 5 bases from V and 10 bases from J, with 17 bases between. This CDR3 is 13 amino acids long. CDR1 is LNHDA and CDR2 is SQIVND in the germline V gene (reference sequence). CDR3 coding DNA: TGTGCCAGTAGTGTCGACAGGTGGGGTGACTACACCTTC. This gives the protein CASSVDRWGDYTF.

This clone has a single count. J is TRBJ1-2 and V is TRBV5-4; 7 bases are a match to TRBD1. J lost 2 bases, V lost 2 bases, and 3 bases had no gene match. Germline values: CDR1 SGHNT, CDR2 YYREEE (reference sequence). The CDR3 has 14 residues. This CDR3 reads CASSLSQGNYGYTF. DNA for the CDR3: TGTGCCAGCAGCTTATCACAGGGGAACTATGGCTACACCTTC.

The rearrangement uses TRBV28 and TRBJ1-4; 10 bases fit TRBD1. V was clipped by 3 bases and J by 5 bases; unmatched bases: 0. The germline V gene has CDR1 MDHEN and CDR2 SYDVKM. This CDR3 has 14 amino acids. CDR3 in DNA: TGTGCCAGCAGTTTGGGACAGGGGAATGAAAAACTGTTTTTT. This encodes CASSLGQGNEKLFF.

The chain joins TRBV9 to TRBJ1-1; the match to TRBD1 covers 10 bases. Germline V gives CDR1 SGDLS, CDR2 YYNGEE. The CDR3 is 14 residues long. Trimming took 2 bases from V and 7 from J; bases not matched to a gene: 5. The DNA for the CDR3 is TGTGCCAGCAGCGTGGAGACAGGGGGCAGTGAAGCTTTCTTT. This codes for CASSVETGGSEAFF. Complete variable domain (other parts from reference TRBV9 and TRBJ1-1): DSGVTQTPKHLITATGQRVTLRCSPRSGDLSVYWYQQSLDQGLQFLIQYYNGEERAKGNILERFSAQQFPDLHSELNLSSLELGDSALYFCASSVETGGSEAFFGQGTRLTVV.

The table lists this clone with a count of one. The chain links TRBV7-6 to TRBJ1-6; D may be TRBD1 (6 bases). Germline V gives CDR1 SGHVS, CDR2 FNYEAQ. With 5 bases removed from V and 10 bases from J, the gap between germline ends came to 21 bases. The CDR3 contains 16 residues. This CDR3 is CASSPLLRGADSPLHF. The DNA for the CDR3 is TGTGCCAGCAGCCCCCTTTTACGGGGGGCTGACTCACCCCTCCACTTT.

The rearrangement uses TRBV9 and TRBJ2-7; 7 positions match TRBD2. J gave up 3 bases and V 3 bases, and 6 bases lay outside the gene matches. The length of the CDR3 is 14 residues. CDR1 SGDLS and CDR2 YYNGEE come from the germline V gene. CDR3 protein: CASSAGTTHYEQYF. As DNA, the CDR3 is TGTGCCAGCAGCGCCGGGACTACACACTACGAGCAGTACTTC.

The chain uses TRBV10-3 and TRBJ2-7; no clear D. Trimming removed 5 bases at V and 3 bases at J, with 8 bases between. This CDR3 comprises 12 residues. Germline-derived CDR1 and CDR2 are ENHRY and SYGVKD. CDR3 region: CAISFNSYEQYF. CDR3 sequence (DNA): TGTGCCATCAGTTTTAACAGCTACGAGCAGTACTTC.

The chain is built from TRBV4-2 and TRBJ2-7; 12 bases align to TRBD2. The CDR3 totals 16 residues. J lost 5 bases, V lost 3 bases, and 8 bases had no gene match. Germline CDR1 and CDR2: LGHNA and YNFKEQ. The CDR3: CASSQLGLAGIDEQYF. The CDR3 DNA reads as TGTGCCAGCAGCCAGCTAGGACTAGCGGGAATCGACGAGCAGTACTTC.

V usage is TRBV5-5 and J usage is TRBJ1-4; unclear D gene. Germline V lookup: CDR1 SGHKS, CDR2 YYEKEE (reference sequence). Deletions cut 3 bases from V and 3 bases from J, with 6 bases between. This CDR3 has 13 amino acids. CDR3 amino acids: CASSSPANEKLFF. CDR3 nucleotides: TGTGCCAGCAGCTCCCCGGCTAATGAAAAACTGTTTTTT.

The chain employs TRBV15 and TRBJ2-7; D uncertain. Germline values: CDR1 LNHNV, CDR2 YYDKDF (reference sequence). Trimming removed 5 bases at V and 5 bases at J, with 13 bases between. The CDR3 has 13 residues. CDR3 sequence reads: CATSAPGTDEQYF. CDR3 in DNA: TGTGCCACCAGCGCCCCGGGTACGGACGAGCAGTACTTC.

J is TRBJ1-1 and V is TRBV19; TRBD1 might be the D (6 bases). Germline V gives CDR1 LNHDA, CDR2 SQIVND (reference sequence). The CDR3 has 14 residues. V lost 0 bases and J lost 7, with 12 bases in between. The CDR3 coding sequence is TGTGCCAGTAGTATAGAAGGGGGACGGCGTGAAGCTTTCTTT. Translating it yields CASSIEGGRREAFF.

This sequence joins TRBV7-9 and TRBJ2-1, with TRBD2 identical over 7 bases. The germline V gene has CDR1 SEHNR and CDR2 FQNEAQ (reference sequence). The J segment lost 3 bases and the V segment lost 2 bases, leaving 7 bases of the junction unmatched. The CDR3 loop spans 16 amino acids. CDR3 DNA: TGTGCCAGCAGCTTATCTTCCGGACTAGTCTACAATGAGCAGTTCTTC. Amino acids: CASSLSSGLVYNEQFF.

This chain links TRBV28 with TRBJ1-6; no firm D call. Trimming took 1 base from V and 3 from J, leaving 7 bases between them. CDR1 and CDR2 (germline): MDHEN, SYDVKM. CDR3 size: 15 residues. The CDR3 protein is CASSLFAGYNSPLHF. CDR3 bases: TGTGCCAGCAGTTTATTTGCCGGCTATAATTCACCCCTCCACTTT.

The chain's CDR3 is CASSPWAGGGQETQYF. Here the CDR3 DNA reads TGTGCCAGCAGCCCGTGGGCAGGGGGCGGACAAGAGACCCAGTACTTC. The J gene is TRBJ2-5, the V gene TRBV5-4; 8 bases fit TRBD1. The CDR3 totals 16 residues. Germline CDR1 and CDR2: SGHNT and YYREEE (reference sequence). J gave up 2 bases and V 4 bases, and 10 bases lay outside the gene matches.

The count of this clone is one. This chain uses TRBV12-2 with TRBJ2-1; the D call in the table, TRBD1, was not verified against the DNA. TRBV12-2 is marked as a pseudogene. The CDR3 length is 14 residues. CDR3: CASQWGKSYNEQFF. The DNA of the CDR3 is TGTGCAAGTCAATGGGGCAAGTCCTACAATGAGCAGTTCTTC.